This T cell receptor (beta chain) stems from a study of T cells after yellow fever vaccination. The CDR3 extends over 18 amino acids. Trimming shortened V by 7 bases and J by 1 base, and 23 bases separated the two germline ends. Looked up from germline, CDR1 is MNHEY and CDR2 is SMNVEV (reference sequence). TCRdb reprocessed the 5' RACE reads via MiXCR and lists one record per CDR3 protein. The repertoire holds around 230,000 distinct CDR3 sequences, with roughly 6.3% as singletons. This clonotype came up a few times. The chain carries TRBV27 and TRBJ1-3, with D possibly TRBD1 on 6 matching bases. This specimen consisted of CD4+ T cells sorted from PBMCs, obtained on the day of the yellow fever booster vaccination. This receptor was obtained from a man under 40 who received the YFV17D yellow fever vaccine. This CDR3 is CASKPEGQGLLSGNTIYF. CDR3 sequence (DNA): TGTGCCAGCAAACCCGAGGGGCAGGGGCTTTTGTCTGGAAACACCATATATTTT.